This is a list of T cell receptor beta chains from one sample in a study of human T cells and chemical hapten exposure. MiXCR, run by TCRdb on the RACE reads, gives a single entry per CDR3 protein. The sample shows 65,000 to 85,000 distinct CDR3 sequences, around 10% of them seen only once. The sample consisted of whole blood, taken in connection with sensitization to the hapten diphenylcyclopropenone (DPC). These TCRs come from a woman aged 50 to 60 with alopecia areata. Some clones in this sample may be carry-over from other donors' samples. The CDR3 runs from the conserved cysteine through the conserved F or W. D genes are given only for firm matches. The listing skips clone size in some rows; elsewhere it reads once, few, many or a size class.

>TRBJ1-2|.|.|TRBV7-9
TGTGCCACCTTGACGGGGATCGGCTACACCTTC
CATLTGIGYTF
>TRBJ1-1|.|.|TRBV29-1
TGCAGCGTTGCGGTCTCCCCGGACACTGAAGCTTTCTTT
CSVAVSPDTEAFF
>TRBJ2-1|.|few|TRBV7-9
TGTGCCAGCAGCTCCTTAGCGGTGATGTCCTACAATGAGCAGTTCTTC
CASSSLAVMSYNEQFF
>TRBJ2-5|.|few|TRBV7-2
TGTGCCAGCAGCTTGAGGGCCTGGGGGGAGACCCAGTACTTC
CASSLRAWGETQYF
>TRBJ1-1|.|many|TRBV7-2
TGTGCCAGCAGCTCCCAGGGAACCGTGGAGTCTTTCTTT
CASSSQGTVESFF
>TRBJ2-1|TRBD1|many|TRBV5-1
TGCGCCAGCAGCTTGAAGGGACAGGGGGAGAATGAGCAGTTCTTC
CASSLKGQGENEQFF
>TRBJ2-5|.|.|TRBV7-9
TGTGCCAGCAGCTTTCCCGCTAGACTCCAAGAGACCCAGTACTTC
CASSFPARLQETQYF
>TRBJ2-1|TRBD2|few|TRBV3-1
TGTGCCAGCAGCCAAGATCTTCGAGCGGGAGGGTGGTTCTTC
CASSQDLRAGGWFF
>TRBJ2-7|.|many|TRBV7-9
TGTGCCAGCAGCTTGTCGGCCTACGAGCAGTACTTC
CASSLSAYEQYF
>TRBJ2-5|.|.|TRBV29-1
TGCAGCGTTCCCCAGGACAGCCAAGAGACCCAGTACTTC
CSVPQDSQETQYF
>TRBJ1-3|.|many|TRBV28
TGTGCCAGCAGAGGCTCTGGAAACACCATATATTTT
CASRGSGNTIYF
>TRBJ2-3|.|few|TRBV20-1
TGCAGTGCTACCCCTGGCTCGGGAGTTGGAGAGGCAGATACGCAGTATTTT
CSATPGSGVGEADTQYF
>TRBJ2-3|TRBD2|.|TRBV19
TGTGCCAGTAGTATACCGGCGGGAGGTACAGATACGCAGTATTTT
CASSIPAGGTDTQYF
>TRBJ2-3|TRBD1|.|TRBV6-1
TGTGCCAGCAGCCTTCGGGGACAGACATCCACAGATACGCAGTATTTT
CASSLRGQTSTDTQYF
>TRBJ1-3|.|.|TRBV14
TGTGCCAGCAGCCAAGTTCGAAGCGCTGGAAACACCATATATTTT
CASSQVRSAGNTIYF
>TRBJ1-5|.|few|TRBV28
TGTGCCAGCAGGGGGGGGCAGGGTGGCCAGCCCCAGCATTTT
CASRGGQGGQPQHF
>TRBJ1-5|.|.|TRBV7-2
TGTGCCAGCAGCTTATTACGGGGGGGTCCCCAGCATTTT
CASSLLRGGPQHF
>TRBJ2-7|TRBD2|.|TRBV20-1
TGCAGTGCTAGCTACGGGAGGGCCTCTAGGGACGAGCAGTACTTC
CSASYGRASRDEQYF
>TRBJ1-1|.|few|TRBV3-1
TGTGCCAGCAGCCTAAACAGGAACACTGAAGCTTTCTTT
CASSLNRNTEAFF
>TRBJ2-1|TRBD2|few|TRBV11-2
TGTGCCAGCGGATTAGCGGGAGGAGGAATTGAGCAGTTCTTC
CASGLAGGGIEQFF
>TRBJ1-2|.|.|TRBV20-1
TGCAGTGCTAGTCCACAGGGTGTGAGCGGCTACACCTTC
CSASPQGVSGYTF
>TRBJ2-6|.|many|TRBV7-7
TGTGCTAGCAGCCCGGGGTCTGGGGCCAACGTCCTGACTTTC
CASSPGSGANVLTF
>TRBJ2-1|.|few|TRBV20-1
TGCAGTGCTACCCGGACTATCAATGAGCAGTTCTTC
CSATRTINEQFF
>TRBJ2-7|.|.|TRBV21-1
TGTGCCAGCAGCAAAGCGGGACAGGAAAACTTC
CASSKAGQENF
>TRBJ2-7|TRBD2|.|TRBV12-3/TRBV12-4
TGTGCCAGCACCTCCCCCGCTAGCGGGAGGAGTTCCTACGAGCAGTACTTC
CASTSPASGRSSYEQYF
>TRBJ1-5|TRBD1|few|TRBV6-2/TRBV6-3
TGTGCCAGCAGTTACGAACAGGGGTATAGCAATCAGCCCCAGCATTTT
CASSYEQGYSNQPQHF
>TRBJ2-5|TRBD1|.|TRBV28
TGTGCCAGCAGTTCCACAGGGGGCGATAAGACCCAGTACTTC
CASSSTGGDKTQYF
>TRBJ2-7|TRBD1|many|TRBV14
TGTGCCAGCAGCCTTGGGACAGCCCGGCGGTACTTC
CASSLGTARRYF
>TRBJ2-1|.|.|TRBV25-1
TGTGCCAGCAGTGTCAGCGGCTCCTACAATGAGCAGTTCTTC
CASSVSGSYNEQFF
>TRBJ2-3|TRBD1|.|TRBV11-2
TGTGCCAGCAGCACAAAAGGCGGGACAGGGACGGACACAGATACGCAGTATTTT
CASSTKGGTGTDTDTQYF
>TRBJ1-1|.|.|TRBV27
TGTGCCAGCAGTTTTTGGGGGGGGACTGAAGCTTTCTTT
CASSFWGGTEAFF
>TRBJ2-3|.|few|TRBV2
TGTGCCAGCAAACCAAATCAAGGGGGCACAGATACGCAGTATTTT
CASKPNQGGTDTQYF